This T cell receptor beta chain is drawn from a study of beta chain features in type 1 diabetes. At the level of the study: Over all samples combined, some 99,000,000 sorted cells were examined. Overall study results and limits: More deletions and fewer insertions at VDJ junctions were seen in type 1 diabetes patients. Moderate but significant shortening of TCRB CDR3s was recorded in all four CD4+ subsets from Type 1 diabetes patients.

This CDR3 is 14 amino acids long. V lost 0 bases, J lost 7 bases, and 11 bases lay in between. The germline V gene has CDR1 SGDLS and CDR2 YYNGEE. Of the isolated RNA, all was reverse transcribed, and so the sequenced material was expressed TCRB transcripts. Naive, central memory and regulatory T cell samples averaged roughly 4 million reads. Only in-frame clones appear in the TCRdb table, and some are missing; sequencing was by immunoSEQ multiplex PCR. Found here are 500,000 to 850,000 clones, roughly an eighth of them singletons; the top ten hold 0.04%. This clone occurred a few times. The target antigen is unknown. About 100 mL of blood, on average, came from one heparinised draw per donor.

This receptor was taken from a man between 18 and 29 years old with type 1 diabetes. V usage is TRBV9 and J usage is TRBJ2-1, with a weak D call TRBD2 (6 bases). The sample taken for sequencing was naive CD4+ T cells from blood. This CDR3 reads CASSVDGGLNEQFF. For the CDR3, the DNA is TGTGCCAGCAGCGTAGATGGGGGGTTGAATGAGCAGTTCTTC.